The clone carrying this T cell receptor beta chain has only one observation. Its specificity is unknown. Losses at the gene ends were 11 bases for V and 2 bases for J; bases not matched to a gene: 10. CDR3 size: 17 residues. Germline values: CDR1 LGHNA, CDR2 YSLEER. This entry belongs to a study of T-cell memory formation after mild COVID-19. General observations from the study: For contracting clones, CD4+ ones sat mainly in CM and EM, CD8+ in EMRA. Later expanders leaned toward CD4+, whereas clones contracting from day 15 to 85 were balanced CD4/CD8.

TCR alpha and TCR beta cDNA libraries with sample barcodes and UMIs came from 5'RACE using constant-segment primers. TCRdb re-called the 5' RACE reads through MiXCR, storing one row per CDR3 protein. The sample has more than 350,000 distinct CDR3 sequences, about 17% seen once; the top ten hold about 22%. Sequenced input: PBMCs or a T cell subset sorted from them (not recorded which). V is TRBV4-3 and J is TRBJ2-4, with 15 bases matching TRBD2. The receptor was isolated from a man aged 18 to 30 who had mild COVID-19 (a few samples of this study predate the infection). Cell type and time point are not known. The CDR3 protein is CAGWTSGGALTKNIQYF. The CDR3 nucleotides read TGCGCCGGGTGGACTAGCGGGGGGGCTTTGACCAAAAACATTCAGTACTTC.